The rows below give T cell receptor beta chains drawn from one sample of a study of Tregs in tolerant kidney transplant recipients. TCRdb's copy holds only in-frame clones and misses some; the assay was immunoSEQ multiplex PCR. This table has about 64,000 clones, around 87% appearing once. This specimen was CD4+ T cells from blood (PBMCs), taken 6 months after the transplant. These receptors all come from a human patient who received a combined kidney and bone marrow transplant. Some T cells may possibly be graft donor cells. The CDR3 runs from the conserved cysteine through the conserved F or W. Each record gives: D gene, J gene, V gene, clone size, CDR3 protein, CDR3 DNA. D genes are given only for firm matches. Clone size is stated in some rows and not others, as once, few, many or a class when expanded.

NA	TRBJ2-7	TRBV19	NA	CASSTQRDSYEQYF	TGTGCCAGTAGTACCCAACGAGACTCCTACGAGCAGTACTTC
TRBD2	TRBJ2-3	TRBV5-1	NA	CASSLARTSGGGADTQYF	TGCGCCAGCAGCTTGGCCCGGACTAGCGGGGGGGGAGCAGATACGCAGTATTTT
TRBD1	TRBJ2-1	TRBV6-1	once	CASSKPGQGLNEQFF	TGTGCCAGCAGCAAGCCGGGACAGGGGCTAAATGAGCAGTTCTTC
NA	TRBJ1-6	TRBV6-5	NA	CASSYSRQAYNSPLHF	TGTGCCAGCAGTTACTCTAGACAGGCCTATAATTCACCCCTCCACTTT
TRBD2	TRBJ2-5	TRBV19	NA	CASSIDLNSGGRGETQYF	TGTGCCAGTAGTATAGATCTTAATAGCGGGGGAAGGGGAGAGACCCAGTACTTC
TRBD1	TRBJ2-7	TRBV5-1	once	CASSRDRAYEQYF	TGCGCCAGCAGCCGGGACAGGGCATACGAGCAGTACTTC
NA	TRBJ2-2	TRBV7-2	NA	CASSSSPVLGRRHGELFF	TGTGCCAGCAGCTCCTCACCCGTTCTCGGCCGGAGGCACGGGGAGCTGTTTTTT
TRBD1	TRBJ2-5	TRBV7-2	NA	CASSLAPGGGETQYF	TGTGCCAGCAGCTTAGCGCCAGGGGGCGGAGAGACCCAGTACTTC
NA	TRBJ2-6	TRBV5-5	NA	CASSLAGGTGANVLTF	TGTGCCAGCAGCTTGGCCGGGGGTACTGGGGCCAACGTCCTGACTTTC
TRBD1	TRBJ1-1	TRBV7-2	NA	CASRGQPNTEAFF	TGTGCCAGCAGGGGACAGCCGAACACTGAAGCTTTCTTT
TRBD1	TRBJ1-4	TRBV10-3	NA	CAISESGQGRKDNEKLFF	TGTGCCATCAGTGAGTCGGGACAGGGGAGGAAGGATAATGAAAAACTGTTTTTT
NA	TRBJ2-1	TRBV27	once	CASSPGWATYNEQFF	TGTGCCAGCAGTCCTGGATGGGCTACCTACAATGAGCAGTTCTTC
TRBD2	TRBJ2-1	TRBV7-8	NA	CASSLKREGSEQFF	TGTGCCAGCAGCTTAAAGCGGGAGGGATCTGAGCAGTTCTTC
TRBD2	TRBJ2-7	TRBV27	NA	CASSYAGGTNEQYF	TGTGCCAGCAGTTACGCGGGAGGGACTAACGAGCAGTACTTC
TRBD1	TRBJ1-1	TRBV30	NA	CAWSAIGRGGMNTEAFF	TGTGCCTGGAGTGCAATTGGGAGAGGGGGCATGAACACTGAAGCTTTCTTT
NA	TRBJ1-2	TRBV6-5	NA	CASSYEPTRGYTF	TGTGCCAGCAGTTACGAACCCACTCGGGGCTACACCTTC
TRBD1	TRBJ1-4	TRBV7-6	NA	CASSFSIAGGLNEKLFF	TGTGCCAGCAGCTTTTCAATAGCAGGGGGCCTTAATGAAAAACTGTTTTTT
TRBD2	TRBJ2-7	TRBV11-2	NA	CASSPRLAGVGEQYF	TGTGCCAGCAGCCCACGACTAGCGGGAGTAGGCGAGCAGTACTTC
NA	TRBJ2-7	TRBV6-5	NA	CASSYARGSTYEQYF	TGTGCCAGCAGTTACGCCAGGGGTAGCACGTACGAGCAGTACTTC
TRBD2	TRBJ2-1	TRBV29-1	NA	CSVARAGGHNEQFF	TGCAGCGTAGCCCGCGCGGGGGGGCACAATGAGCAGTTCTTC
NA	TRBJ2-3	TRBV5-6	NA	CASSLGRSEQYF	TGTGCCAGCAGCTTGGGGAGGTCGGAGCAGTATTTT
TRBD2	TRBJ2-1	TRBV7-8	once	CASSSGSGGNYNEQFF	TGTGCCAGCAGCTCCGGTAGCGGGGGAAACTACAATGAGCAGTTCTTC
TRBD2	TRBJ2-1	TRBV10-3	NA	CAISGLAGISYNEQFF	TGTGCCATCAGTGGACTAGCGGGAATCTCCTACAATGAGCAGTTCTTC
NA	TRBJ2-3	TRBV4-1	NA	CASSQGKGYTDTQYF	TGCGCCAGCAGCCAAGGGAAGGGGTACACAGATACGCAGTATTTT
TRBD2	TRBJ2-7	TRBV2	NA	CASSMGLAYEQYF	TGTGCCAGCAGTATGGGACTAGCCTACGAGCAGTACTTC
NA	TRBJ1-2	TRBV11-2	NA	CASSISIYGYTF	TGTGCCAGCAGCATCAGTATCTATGGCTACACCTTC
TRBD2	TRBJ2-7	TRBV7-8	NA	CASSTQREGRDEQYF	TGTGCCAGCAGCACCCAGCGGGAGGGCAGGGACGAGCAGTACTTC
NA	TRBJ2-2	TRBV18	NA	CASSPVSGDTGELFF	TGTGCCAGCTCACCAGTTTCTGGAGACACCGGGGAGCTGTTTTTT
TRBD2	TRBJ2-1	TRBV11-1	NA	CASSLGELAGQFF	TGTGCCAGCAGCTTAGGAGAACTAGCGGGGCAGTTCTTC
NA	TRBJ1-6	TRBV25-1	NA	CASSEYRGLSSPLHF	TGTGCCAGCAGTGAATATCGAGGGTTAAGTTCACCCCTCCACTTT
TRBD1	TRBJ2-5	TRBV6-1	NA	CASNLDRGLGEQYF	TGTGCCAGCAACCTTGACAGGGGGTTGGGTGAGCAGTACTTC
TRBD1	TRBJ2-7	TRBV5-1	few	CASSLSPGQGFGEQYF	TGCGCCAGCAGCCTATCTCCGGGACAGGGATTTGGCGAGCAGTACTTC
NA	TRBJ2-1	TRBV7-2	once	CASTLQDGGGDEQFF	TGTGCCAGCACCTTACAGGATGGGGGGGGCGATGAGCAGTTCTTC
NA	TRBJ2-7	TRBV7-3	NA	CASSPRASSGEQYF	TGTGCCAGCAGCCCGAGGGCTAGCTCTGGGGAGCAGTACTTC
TRBD1	TRBJ1-2	TRBV5-5	NA	CASREGQGGSGYGYTF	TGTGCCAGCAGGGAAGGGCAGGGGGGATCGGGCTATGGCTACACCTTC
NA	TRBJ1-1	TRBV2	NA	CASSSGLNTEAFF	TGTGCCAGCAGCTCGGGTTTGAACACTGAAGCTTTCTTT
NA	TRBJ2-1	TRBV11-2	NA	CASSATGFWSYNEQFF	TGTGCCAGCAGCGCAACCGGGTTCTGGTCCTACAATGAGCAGTTCTTC
NA	TRBJ1-1	TRBV6-4	NA	CASSSGVLNTEAFF	TGTGCCAGCAGCTCAGGGGTCTTGAACACTGAAGCTTTCTTT
TRBD1	TRBJ2-1	TRBV7-2	NA	CASSSPRRQGNEQFF	TGTGCCAGCAGCTCGCCCCGGCGACAGGGTAATGAGCAGTTCTTC
NA	TRBJ1-2	TRBV19	NA	CASKNPDGRLYGYTF	TGTGCCAGTAAAAACCCGGATGGGAGACTTTATGGCTACACCTTC
NA	TRBJ2-1	TRBV29-1	few	CSVGETGWDNEQFF	TGCAGCGTTGGAGAGACGGGGTGGGACAATGAGCAGTTCTTC
NA	TRBJ1-3	TRBV18	few	CASSEAVGNTIYF	TGTGCCAGCTCAGAGGCAGTAGGAAACACCATATATTTT
TRBD2	TRBJ2-2	TRBV6-6	NA	CASSRGLAGGELFF	TGTGCCAGCAGTCGGGGACTAGCGGGCGGGGAGCTGTTTTTT
TRBD2	TRBJ2-1	TRBV18	NA	CASSPQRGSYNEQFF	TGTGCCAGCTCACCACAGCGGGGATCCTACAATGAGCAGTTCTTC
NA	TRBJ2-7	TRBV29-1	NA	CSVGQFSYEQYF	TGCAGCGTCGGACAGTTCTCCTACGAGCAGTACTTC
NA	TRBJ1-2	TRBV7-9	NA	CASSLPAAETGYGYTF	TGTGCCAGCAGCTTACCCGCAGCGGAAACAGGGTATGGCTACACCTTC
NA	TRBJ2-3	TRBV5-6	NA	CASSLVLGAVTDTQYF	TGTGCCAGCAGCTTGGTTCTGGGGGCGGTAACTGATACGCAGTATTTT
NA	TRBJ2-1	TRBV27	NA	CASSLGEYNEQFF	TGTGCCAGCAGTCTCGGGGAATACAATGAGCAGTTCTTC
TRBD1	TRBJ2-7	TRBV19	NA	CASSDPDRGYEQYF	TGTGCCAGTAGTGACCCGGACAGGGGTTACGAGCAGTACTTC
TRBD1	TRBJ1-1	TRBV5-1	NA	CASSLGYRGAEAFF	TGCGCCAGCAGCTTGGGCTACAGGGGGGCTGAAGCTTTCTTT
TRBD2	TRBJ2-3	TRBV15	NA	CATSSGRFLTDTQYF	TGTGCCACCAGCAGCGGGAGGTTTTTAACAGATACGCAGTATTTT
TRBD2	TRBJ2-1	TRBV11-2	NA	CASRKQGGGGSSYNEQFF	TGTGCCAGCAGGAAACAGGGCGGCGGGGGGAGCTCCTACAATGAGCAGTTCTTC
TRBD1	TRBJ2-7	TRBV5-1	NA	CASSLGRDRGIYEQYF	TGCGCCAGCAGCTTGGGCCGGGACAGGGGAATCTACGAGCAGTACTTC
TRBD2	TRBJ2-3	TRBV7-7	once	CASSLGLAGGSDTQYF	TGTGCCAGCAGCCTGGGACTAGCGGGGGGCTCAGATACGCAGTATTTT
TRBD1	TRBJ2-1	TRBV7-6	NA	CASSLRDRVDNEQFF	TGTGCCAGCAGCCTCCGGGACAGGGTAGACAATGAGCAGTTCTTC
TRBD1	TRBJ1-2	TRBV5-1	NA	CASSLFLGQGIEGYTF	TGCGCCAGCAGCTTGTTCCTTGGACAGGGAATCGAAGGCTACACCTTC
NA	TRBJ2-2	TRBV5-4	NA	CASSLTRSTGELFF	TGTGCCAGCAGCTTGACTAGAAGCACCGGGGAGCTGTTTTTT
TRBD1	TRBJ2-1	TRBV15	NA	CATSPQGDSYNEQFF	TGTGCCACCAGCCCTCAGGGGGACTCCTACAATGAGCAGTTCTTC
TRBD1	TRBJ1-4	TRBV5-1	NA	CASTHGDRENEKLFF	TGCGCCAGCACGCACGGGGACAGAGAAAATGAAAAACTGTTTTTT